The clone carrying this T cell receptor (beta chain) was detected a few times. Its antigen is unidentified. This sample is part of a study of cytomegalovirus exposure and HLA in healthy donors. Study summary: Among the 398 genotyped donors, just over 80% were placed in the Caucasian-associated ancestry cluster. Study-wide points: Accurate predictions that matched the HLA-A and HLA-B alleles of most subjects were reportedly made from TCR beta sequences. In a later analysis, CMV-associated beta chains were mostly HLA-associated, it appeared. Some 17,000 TCR beta sequences were associated with HLA alleles at 0.05 false discovery rate in a later analysis.

A multiplex PCR was run with 60 Vbeta primers and 13 Jbeta primers. Repertoires were generated with immunoSEQ multiplex PCR, while TCRdb's copy carries only in-frame clones and drops some. The sample holds over 90,000 clones, around 81% seen once. This clonotype originated in a man in his forties in good health and CMV-seropositive. Sequencing was performed on PBMCs.

CDR3 DNA: TGTGCCAGCAGCCCCTCCGGACAGGAAAACACTGAAGCTTTCTTT. Protein sequence: CASSPSGQENTEAFF. The gene calls are TRBV7-9 and TRBJ1-1; TRBD1 matches at 7 bases. The V segment lost 5 bases and the J segment 2 bases; nucleotides outside the gene matches: 8. This CDR3 spans 15 amino acids. The V gene's germline CDR1 is SEHNR and CDR2 FQNEAQ (reference sequence).